This T cell receptor (beta chain) was recorded in a study of blood T cell repertoires in COVID-19. Background on the study: COVID-19 samples, acute and convalescent, were from the United States, Italy and Spain.

A single count supports this clone. In the source study's methods: How many nucleated cells were present was estimated from reference gene primer amplification. Clones were read by immunoSEQ multiplex PCR, and TCRdb kept only the in-frame ones, dropping some. V, J and clone size derive from that table, while D and trimming were established from the DNA sequence. The sample includes roughly 80,000 clones, roughly four fifths of them seen just once. The length of the CDR3 is 16 residues. Germline V gene sequence: CDR1 SGHTS, CDR2 YDEGEE. J was trimmed by 0 bases and V by 2 bases; bases with no gene match: 7.

The sequencing sample was made of peripheral blood. The chain carries TRBV5-8 and TRBJ1-1; TRBD1 aligns across 7 bases. The source of this sequence is a human donor in a cohort sampled during active COVID-19. CDR3 sequence: CASSFGTGAMNTEAFF. The DNA for the CDR3 is TGTGCCAGCAGCTTTGGAACAGGGGCCATGAACACTGAAGCTTTCTTT.